The rows below give T cell receptor beta chains drawn from one sample of a study of cytomegalovirus exposure and HLA in healthy donors. Clones were sequenced by immunoSEQ multiplex PCR, and TCRdb holds only the in-frame ones, with some missing. Of some 110,000 clones in the sample, around 61% are singletons; the top ten hold about 2.2%. The sequencing sample was made of PBMCs. The receptor source for this set is a woman aged 30 to 39 in good health and CMV-seronegative. CDR3s include the opening cysteine and the closing phenylalanine or tryptophan. Fields, in order: J gene, clone size, D gene, V gene, CDR3 protein, CDR3 DNA. D genes are given only for firm matches. Expanded clones get a size class; other rows say once, few or many, or leave the size out.

TRBJ2-7 | NA | TRBD1 | TRBV5-6 | CASSLNPGQEPEQYF | TGTGCCAGCAGCTTAAACCCGGGACAGGAGCCCGAGCAGTACTTC
TRBJ1-2 | few | NA | TRBV7-2 | CASSLETLTDYGYTF | TGTGCCAGCAGCTTAGAGACACTCACCGACTATGGCTACACCTTC
TRBJ2-3 | NA | NA | TRBV5-1 | CASSLASVGTDTQYF | TGCGCCAGCAGCTTGGCTAGCGTGGGTACAGATACGCAGTATTTT
TRBJ1-1 | NA | NA | TRBV19 | CASSIGQRTTEAFF | TGTGCCAGTAGTATTGGCCAGCGGACCACTGAAGCTTTCTTT
TRBJ2-7 | NA | TRBD1 | TRBV28 | CASSQGAIQVFHEQYF | TGTGCCAGCAGCCAGGGGGCTATACAGGTCTTCCACGAGCAGTACTTC
TRBJ2-1 | NA | NA | TRBV11-2 | CASSLRGAGILNEQFF | TGTGCCAGCAGCTTGAGAGGGGCGGGAATACTAAATGAGCAGTTCTTC
TRBJ2-1 | few | TRBD2 | TRBV5-4 | CASSQAREGRNEQFF | TGTGCCAGCAGCCAGGCGCGGGAGGGCCGGAATGAGCAGTTCTTC
TRBJ2-1 | NA | TRBD2 | TRBV27 | CASTKGGRDEQFF | TGTGCCAGCACAAAGGGCGGGAGAGATGAGCAGTTCTTC
TRBJ1-1 | NA | NA | TRBV7-9 | CASSLAYTGTEAFF | TGTGCCAGCAGCTTAGCCTACACGGGCACTGAAGCTTTCTTT
TRBJ2-3 | few | TRBD2 | TRBV7-9 | CASSLAFLADYTQYF | TGTGCCAGCAGCTTAGCTTTTCTAGCGGACTATACGCAGTATTTT
TRBJ1-4 | NA | NA | TRBV5-6 | CASSFAGSYEKLFF | TGTGCCAGCAGCTTTGCGGGATCCTATGAAAAACTGTTTTTT
TRBJ2-1 | NA | NA | TRBV5-1 | CASSLHRAIGTYNEQFF | TGCGCCAGCAGCTTGCACAGGGCAATAGGAACCTACAATGAGCAGTTCTTC